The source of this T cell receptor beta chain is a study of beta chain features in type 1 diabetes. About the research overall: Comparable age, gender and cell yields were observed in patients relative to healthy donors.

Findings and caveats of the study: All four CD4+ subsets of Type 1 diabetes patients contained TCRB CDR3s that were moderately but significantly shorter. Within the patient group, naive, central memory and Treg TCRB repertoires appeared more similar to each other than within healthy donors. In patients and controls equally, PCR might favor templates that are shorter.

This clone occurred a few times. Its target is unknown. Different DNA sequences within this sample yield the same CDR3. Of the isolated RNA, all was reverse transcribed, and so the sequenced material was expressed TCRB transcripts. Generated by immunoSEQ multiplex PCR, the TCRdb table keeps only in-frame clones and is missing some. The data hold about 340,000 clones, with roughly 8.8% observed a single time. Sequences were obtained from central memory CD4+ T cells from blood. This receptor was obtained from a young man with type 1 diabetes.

DNA of the CDR3: TGTGCCAGCTCACCGGGCAGGGAAGAGACCCAGTACTTC. As protein: CASSPGREETQYF. V gene TRBV18 combines with J gene TRBJ2-5, with TRBD1 as a possible D gene (5 bases). Germline V gene data show CDR1 as KGHSH and CDR2 as LQKENI. The length of the CDR3 is 13 residues. V dropped 3 bases and J dropped 3 bases, with 8 bases sitting between them.